A selection of T cell receptor beta chains follows, all from one sample in a study of blood T cell repertoires in COVID-19. TCRdb's copy holds only in-frame clones and misses some; the assay was immunoSEQ multiplex PCR. The sample contains 250,000 to 350,000 clones, roughly four fifths of which appear only once. Specimen: peripheral blood. These receptors all stem from a person aged 65 to 85 with COVID-19, enrolled during active disease. Both conserved end residues are part of each CDR3. Fields, in order: clone size, D gene, V gene, J gene, CDR3 DNA, CDR3 protein. The D gene is left open where the match is weak. Clone size is not always given. Where it is, it says once, few, many or a class for expanded clones.

abundance: NA; d_gene: TRBD2; v_gene: TRBV19; j_gene: TRBJ2-1; CDR3nt: TGTGCCAGTTCTAGCGGGAGCTTCGGGCCTAATGAGCAGTTCTTC; CDR3aa: CASSSGSFGPNEQFF
abundance: NA; d_gene: NA; v_gene: TRBV18; j_gene: TRBJ1-2; CDR3nt: TGTGCCAGCTCACCCGCAGGGATCGGCTATGGCTACACCTTC; CDR3aa: CASSPAGIGYGYTF
abundance: NA; d_gene: TRBD1; v_gene: TRBV11-2; j_gene: TRBJ1-6; CDR3nt: TGTGCCAGCAGCTTACCGGGACAGGGGTATAATTCACCCCTCCACTTT; CDR3aa: CASSLPGQGYNSPLHF
abundance: NA; d_gene: NA; v_gene: TRBV27; j_gene: TRBJ1-5; CDR3nt: TGTGCCAGCAGTTTAACCAGGAGCAATCAGCCCCAGCATTTT; CDR3aa: CASSLTRSNQPQHF
abundance: NA; d_gene: NA; v_gene: TRBV6-5; j_gene: TRBJ1-3; CDR3nt: TGTGCCAGCAGCCAAAACTCTGGAAACACCATATATTTT; CDR3aa: CASSQNSGNTIYF
abundance: NA; d_gene: TRBD2; v_gene: TRBV7-2; j_gene: TRBJ2-3; CDR3nt: TGTGCCAGCAGCCAACCTAGCGGCCCGGGGTGGGGCACAGATACGCAGTATTTT; CDR3aa: CASSQPSGPGWGTDTQYF
abundance: NA; d_gene: NA; v_gene: TRBV7-9; j_gene: TRBJ2-7; CDR3nt: TGTGCCAGCAGCAAACGCCTGGGACTCCAAGTGTTC; CDR3aa: CASSKRLGLQVF
abundance: NA; d_gene: NA; v_gene: TRBV13; j_gene: TRBJ1-3; CDR3nt: TGTGCCAGCTCACAATTACATGCTGGAAACACCATATATTTT; CDR3aa: CASSQLHAGNTIYF
abundance: NA; d_gene: NA; v_gene: TRBV11-2; j_gene: TRBJ2-3; CDR3nt: TGTGCCAGCAGCTTAGTTCGGGGTTTCACAGATACGCAGTATTTT; CDR3aa: CASSLVRGFTDTQYF
abundance: NA; d_gene: NA; v_gene: TRBV28; j_gene: TRBJ2-3; CDR3nt: TGTGCCAGCAGTACAGGATGGGCTACGCAGTATTTT; CDR3aa: CASSTGWATQYF
abundance: NA; d_gene: TRBD2; v_gene: TRBV3-1/TRBV3-2; j_gene: TRBJ2-3; CDR3nt: TGTGCCAGCAGCATTGAGCTAGCGGGAGGGACAGATACGCAGTATTTT; CDR3aa: CASSIELAGGTDTQYF
abundance: NA; d_gene: TRBD2; v_gene: TRBV4-3; j_gene: TRBJ2-6; CDR3nt: TGCGCCAGCAGCCAAGAACCCGGGAGGGCTGGGGCCAACGTCCTGACTTTC; CDR3aa: CASSQEPGRAGANVLTF
abundance: NA; d_gene: NA; v_gene: TRBV7-8; j_gene: TRBJ1-6; CDR3nt: TGTGCCAGCAGCTTAGGGCAGGGGTCGGCCAATTCACCCCTCCACTTT; CDR3aa: CASSLGQGSANSPLHF
abundance: NA; d_gene: NA; v_gene: TRBV28; j_gene: TRBJ1-1; CDR3nt: TGTGCCAGCAGGGGATCGACAGCGACGAACACTGAAGCTTTCTTT; CDR3aa: CASRGSTATNTEAFF
abundance: NA; d_gene: TRBD2; v_gene: TRBV6-2/TRBV6-3; j_gene: TRBJ2-2; CDR3nt: TGTGCCAGCAGTTACCTTACTAGCGGGAGACATACCGGGGAGCTGTTTTTT; CDR3aa: CASSYLTSGRHTGELFF
abundance: once; d_gene: NA; v_gene: TRBV7-8; j_gene: TRBJ2-7; CDR3nt: TGTGCCAGCAGCCATAGGGGAAGAGGCTACGAGCAGTACTTC; CDR3aa: CASSHRGRGYEQYF
abundance: once; d_gene: NA; v_gene: TRBV3-1/TRBV3-2; j_gene: TRBJ2-4; CDR3nt: TGTGCCAGCAGCCAAGAAGGAGCAAGCGCTAACATTCAGTACTTC; CDR3aa: CASSQEGASANIQYF
abundance: NA; d_gene: TRBD1; v_gene: TRBV7-2; j_gene: TRBJ2-1; CDR3nt: TGTGCCAGCAGCAGACAGGGGGCGGACAATGAGCAGTTCTTC; CDR3aa: CASSRQGADNEQFF
abundance: once; d_gene: TRBD1; v_gene: TRBV2; j_gene: TRBJ1-2; CDR3nt: TGTGCCAGCAGCCCCTTGCTGCAGGGGGGATGGGGCTACACCTTC; CDR3aa: CASSPLLQGGWGYTF
abundance: NA; d_gene: TRBD2; v_gene: TRBV5-4; j_gene: TRBJ2-3; CDR3nt: TGTGCCAGCAGCTTAGGGACTAGCGGGGTGCAAGCAGATACGCAGTATTTT; CDR3aa: CASSLGTSGVQADTQYF
abundance: NA; d_gene: TRBD1; v_gene: TRBV7-2; j_gene: TRBJ2-5; CDR3nt: TGTGCCAGCAGCACGGGACAGGGGGAGACCCAGTACTTC; CDR3aa: CASSTGQGETQYF
abundance: NA; d_gene: NA; v_gene: TRBV7-9; j_gene: TRBJ1-1; CDR3nt: TGTGCCAGCAGTCTAGGAGGAATTGCCACTGAAGCTTTCTTT; CDR3aa: CASSLGGIATEAFF
abundance: NA; d_gene: NA; v_gene: TRBV4-1; j_gene: TRBJ2-2; CDR3nt: TGCGCCAGCAGCCAAGAAGTAGGGGCCGCCGGGGAGCTGTTTTTT; CDR3aa: CASSQEVGAAGELFF
abundance: once; d_gene: TRBD1; v_gene: TRBV27; j_gene: TRBJ2-7; CDR3nt: TGTGCCAGCAGTGACCTACAGGGGGCCCGCTACGAGCAGTACTTC; CDR3aa: CASSDLQGARYEQYF
abundance: NA; d_gene: TRBD2; v_gene: TRBV27; j_gene: TRBJ2-1; CDR3nt: TGTGCCAGCAGTACGGGGACTACTGCCAATGAGCAGTTCTTC; CDR3aa: CASSTGTTANEQFF
abundance: few; d_gene: NA; v_gene: TRBV9; j_gene: TRBJ1-6; CDR3nt: TGTGCCAGCAGCCGAGGGGGGGTTTCACCCCTCCACTTT; CDR3aa: CASSRGGVSPLHF
abundance: NA; d_gene: NA; v_gene: TRBV30; j_gene: TRBJ2-1; CDR3nt: TGTGCCTGGACCACGGACTCGAGCTCCTACAATGAGCAGTTCTTC; CDR3aa: CAWTTDSSSYNEQFF
abundance: NA; d_gene: TRBD1; v_gene: TRBV19; j_gene: TRBJ2-1; CDR3nt: TGTGCCAGTAGCTCGGACAGGGGTCCGAACAATGAGCAGTTCTTC; CDR3aa: CASSSDRGPNNEQFF
abundance: few; d_gene: TRBD2; v_gene: TRBV11-2; j_gene: TRBJ2-5; CDR3nt: TGTGCCAGCAGCAATCTGACTAGCGGGGCACAAGAGACCCAGTACTTC; CDR3aa: CASSNLTSGAQETQYF
abundance: NA; d_gene: NA; v_gene: TRBV9; j_gene: TRBJ2-3; CDR3nt: TGTGCCAGCAGCGTAAGAGTAGCAGATACGCAGTATTTT; CDR3aa: CASSVRVADTQYF
abundance: NA; d_gene: TRBD2; v_gene: TRBV7-9; j_gene: TRBJ2-7; CDR3nt: TGTGCCAGCAGCTCAGAGAAAACAGGGACTAGCGGCTCCTACGAGCAGTACTTC; CDR3aa: CASSSEKTGTSGSYEQYF
abundance: NA; d_gene: NA; v_gene: TRBV7-9; j_gene: TRBJ2-7; CDR3nt: TGTGCCAGCAGCTTAGGTCGGGGAGCCACCTCCTACGAGCAGTACTTC; CDR3aa: CASSLGRGATSYEQYF
abundance: NA; d_gene: TRBD1; v_gene: TRBV6-6; j_gene: TRBJ1-4; CDR3nt: TGTGCCAGCAGTTTGACAGGGGTGGGGGAAAAACTGTTTTTT; CDR3aa: CASSLTGVGEKLFF
abundance: NA; d_gene: NA; v_gene: TRBV6-2/TRBV6-3; j_gene: TRBJ1-4; CDR3nt: TGTGCCAGCAGTTACGGAGGGTATGATGAAAAACTGTTTTTT; CDR3aa: CASSYGGYDEKLFF
abundance: NA; d_gene: TRBD2; v_gene: TRBV5-3; j_gene: TRBJ2-7; CDR3nt: TGTGCCAGACCGCTAGCGGGGGACGCCTACGAGCAGTACTTC; CDR3aa: CARPLAGDAYEQYF
abundance: NA; d_gene: NA; v_gene: TRBV5-5; j_gene: TRBJ1-3; CDR3nt: TGTGCCAGCAGCTTCAGGGACTCTGGAAACACCATATATTTT; CDR3aa: CASSFRDSGNTIYF
abundance: NA; d_gene: NA; v_gene: TRBV7-2; j_gene: TRBJ1-2; CDR3nt: TGTGCCAGCAGCTCACGCGTTGGGGCTGGCTACACCTTC; CDR3aa: CASSSRVGAGYTF
abundance: once; d_gene: TRBD2; v_gene: TRBV18; j_gene: TRBJ2-5; CDR3nt: TGTGCCAGCTCACGCCTAGCGGGAGCGAAAGAGACCCAGTACTTC; CDR3aa: CASSRLAGAKETQYF
abundance: NA; d_gene: NA; v_gene: TRBV29-1; j_gene: TRBJ2-1; CDR3nt: TGCAGCGTTGGGCAGGGCTACAATGAGCAGTTCTTC; CDR3aa: CSVGQGYNEQFF
abundance: NA; d_gene: NA; v_gene: TRBV14; j_gene: TRBJ2-2; CDR3nt: TGTGCCAGCAGCCAAGGGGGTCCCGGGACTACCGGGGAGCTGTTTTTT; CDR3aa: CASSQGGPGTTGELFF
abundance: NA; d_gene: TRBD1; v_gene: TRBV7-8; j_gene: TRBJ2-1; CDR3nt: TGTGCCAGCAGCTTTCCCGGGACAGGGGCTTACAATGAGCAGTTCTTC; CDR3aa: CASSFPGTGAYNEQFF
abundance: NA; d_gene: TRBD1; v_gene: TRBV9; j_gene: TRBJ2-2; CDR3nt: TGTGCCAGCAGCGCAACGGGACAGGGGGGCACCGGGGAGCTGTTTTTT; CDR3aa: CASSATGQGGTGELFF